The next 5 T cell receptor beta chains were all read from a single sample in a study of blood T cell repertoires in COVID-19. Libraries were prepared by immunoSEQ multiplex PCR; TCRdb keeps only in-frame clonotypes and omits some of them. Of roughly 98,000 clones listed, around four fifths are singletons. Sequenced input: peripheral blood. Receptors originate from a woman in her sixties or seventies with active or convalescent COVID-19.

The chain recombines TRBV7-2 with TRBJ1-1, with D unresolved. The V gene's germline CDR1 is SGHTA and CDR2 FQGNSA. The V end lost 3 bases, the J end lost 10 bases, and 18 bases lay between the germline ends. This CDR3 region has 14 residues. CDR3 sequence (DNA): TGTGCCAGCAGCTTTGCGGGAGCTCCTACAACAGCTTTCTTT. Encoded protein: CASSFAGAPTTAFF.

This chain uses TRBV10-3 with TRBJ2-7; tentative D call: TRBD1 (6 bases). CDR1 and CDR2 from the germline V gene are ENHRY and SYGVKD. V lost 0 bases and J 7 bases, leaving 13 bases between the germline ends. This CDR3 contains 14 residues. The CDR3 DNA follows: TGTGCCATCAGTGAGTCGGACAGAGGATGGGAGCAGTACTTC. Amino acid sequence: CAISESDRGWEQYF.

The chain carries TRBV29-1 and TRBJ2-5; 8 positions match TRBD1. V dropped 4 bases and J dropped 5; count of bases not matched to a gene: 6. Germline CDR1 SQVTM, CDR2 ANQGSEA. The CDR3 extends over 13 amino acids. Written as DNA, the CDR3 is TGCAGCGTTGCCCAGGGGGCGCAGGAGACCCAGTACTTC. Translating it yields CSVAQGAQETQYF.

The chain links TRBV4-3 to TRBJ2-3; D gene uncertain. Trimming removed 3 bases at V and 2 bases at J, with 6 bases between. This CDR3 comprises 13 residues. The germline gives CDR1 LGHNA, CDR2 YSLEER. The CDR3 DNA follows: TGCGCCAGCAGCCAGCAACTCACAGATACGCAGTATTTT. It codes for CASSQQLTDTQYF.

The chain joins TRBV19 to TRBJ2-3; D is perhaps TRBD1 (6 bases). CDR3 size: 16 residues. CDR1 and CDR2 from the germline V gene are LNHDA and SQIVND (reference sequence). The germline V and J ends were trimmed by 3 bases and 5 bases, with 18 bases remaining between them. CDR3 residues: CASSIRHQLGGDTQYF. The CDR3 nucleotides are TGTGCCAGTAGTATTCGTCACCAACTAGGGGGAGATACGCAGTATTTT.